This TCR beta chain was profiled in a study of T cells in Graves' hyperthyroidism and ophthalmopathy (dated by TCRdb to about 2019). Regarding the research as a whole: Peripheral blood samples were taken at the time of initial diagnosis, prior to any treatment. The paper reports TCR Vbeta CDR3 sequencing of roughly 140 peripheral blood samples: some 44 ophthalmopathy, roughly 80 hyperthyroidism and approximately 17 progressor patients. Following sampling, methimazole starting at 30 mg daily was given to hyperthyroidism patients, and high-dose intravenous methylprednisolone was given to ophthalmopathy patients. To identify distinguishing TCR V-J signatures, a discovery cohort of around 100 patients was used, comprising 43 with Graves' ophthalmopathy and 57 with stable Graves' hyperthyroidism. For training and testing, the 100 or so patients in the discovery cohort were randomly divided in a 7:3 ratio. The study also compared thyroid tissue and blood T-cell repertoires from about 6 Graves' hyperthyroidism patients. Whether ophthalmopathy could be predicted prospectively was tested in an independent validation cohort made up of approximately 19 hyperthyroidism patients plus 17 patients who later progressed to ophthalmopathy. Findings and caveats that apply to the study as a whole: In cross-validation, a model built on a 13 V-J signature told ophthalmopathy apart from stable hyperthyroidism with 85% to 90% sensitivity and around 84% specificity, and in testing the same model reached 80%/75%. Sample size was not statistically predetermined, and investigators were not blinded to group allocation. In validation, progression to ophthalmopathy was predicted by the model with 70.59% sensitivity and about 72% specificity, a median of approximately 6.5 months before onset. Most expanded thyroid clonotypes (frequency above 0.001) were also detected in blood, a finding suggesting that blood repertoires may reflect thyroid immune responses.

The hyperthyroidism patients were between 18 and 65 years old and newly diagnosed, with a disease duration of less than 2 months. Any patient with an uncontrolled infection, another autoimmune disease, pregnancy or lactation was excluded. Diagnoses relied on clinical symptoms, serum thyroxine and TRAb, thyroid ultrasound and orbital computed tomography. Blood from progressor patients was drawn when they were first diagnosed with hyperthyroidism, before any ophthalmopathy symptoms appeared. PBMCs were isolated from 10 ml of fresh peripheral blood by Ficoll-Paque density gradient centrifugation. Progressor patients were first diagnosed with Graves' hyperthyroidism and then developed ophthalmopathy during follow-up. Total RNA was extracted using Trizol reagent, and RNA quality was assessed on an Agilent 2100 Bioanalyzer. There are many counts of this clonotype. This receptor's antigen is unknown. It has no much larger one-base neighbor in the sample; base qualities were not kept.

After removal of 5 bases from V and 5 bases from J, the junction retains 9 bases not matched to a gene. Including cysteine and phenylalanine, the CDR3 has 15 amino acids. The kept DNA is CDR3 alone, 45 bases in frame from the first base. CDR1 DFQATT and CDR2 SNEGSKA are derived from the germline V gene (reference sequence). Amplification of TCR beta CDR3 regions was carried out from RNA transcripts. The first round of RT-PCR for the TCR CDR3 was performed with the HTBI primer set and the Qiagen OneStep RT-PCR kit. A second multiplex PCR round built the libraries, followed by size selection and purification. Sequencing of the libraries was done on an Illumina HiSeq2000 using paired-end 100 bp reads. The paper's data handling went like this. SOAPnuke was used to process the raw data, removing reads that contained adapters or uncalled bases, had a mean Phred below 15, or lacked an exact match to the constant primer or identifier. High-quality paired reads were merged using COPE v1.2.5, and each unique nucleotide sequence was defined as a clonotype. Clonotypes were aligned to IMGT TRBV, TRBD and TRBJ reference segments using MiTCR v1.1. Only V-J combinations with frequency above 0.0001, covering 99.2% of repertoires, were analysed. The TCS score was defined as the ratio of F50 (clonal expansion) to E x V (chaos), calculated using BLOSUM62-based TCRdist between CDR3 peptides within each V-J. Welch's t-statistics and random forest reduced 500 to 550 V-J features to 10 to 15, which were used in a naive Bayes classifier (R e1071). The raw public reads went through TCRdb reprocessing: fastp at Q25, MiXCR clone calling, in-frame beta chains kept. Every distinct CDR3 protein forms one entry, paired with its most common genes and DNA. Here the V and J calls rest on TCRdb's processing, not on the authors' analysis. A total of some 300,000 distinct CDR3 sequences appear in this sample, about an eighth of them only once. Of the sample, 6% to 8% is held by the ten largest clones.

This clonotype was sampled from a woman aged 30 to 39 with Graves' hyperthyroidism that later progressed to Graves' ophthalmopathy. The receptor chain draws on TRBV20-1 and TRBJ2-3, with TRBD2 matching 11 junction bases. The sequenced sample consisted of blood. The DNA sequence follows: TGCAGTGCTGAGGAACTAGCGGGAGTGATAGATACGCAGTATTTT. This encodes CSAEELAGVIDTQYF.